The present T cell receptor (beta chain) was sequenced within a study of CD4 T cells in relation to SARS-CoV-2 and coronaviruses (dated by TCRdb to about 2021). Turning to the overall study: In the ViraFEST assay, PBMCs were cultured with antigen for approximately 9 days, after which TCR beta CDR3s were sequenced to identify clonal expansions specific to the antigen. Across all 12 patients in the full convalescent cohort, ages ranged from roughly 21 to 75 years, with a median of 38. Among the approximately 12 convalescent patients, 8 males and 4 females were included, and two of the subjects were Hispanic. Using patient-derived lymphoblastoid cell lines, the shared crossreactive spike epitopes were mapped to their HLA restriction. At the level of individual TCR clonotypes, the study measured memory CD4+ T cell crossreactivity between SARS-CoV-2 spike protein and common cold coronavirus spike proteins. Samples from a few pre-COVID donors and the naive versus memory experiments were sequenced with the Adaptive Biotechnologies TCR-sequencing kit; other data were Illumina-based. Expansion assays from other donors in the study were sequenced with a different, Illumina-based TCR-beta assay.

Deletion took 5 bases off V and 5 bases off J, with a span of 18 bases between the germline ends. The CDR3 holds 15 amino acids from the cysteine to the phenylalanine. Only the CDR3 portion is preserved as DNA: 45 bases, with reading frame beginning at the first base. According to the germline V gene (reference sequence), CDR1 reads LNHDA and CDR2 reads SQIVND. To separate naive from memory CD4+ T cells, cryopreserved PBMCs first underwent CD4 enrichment and then EasySep naive CD4+ T cell enrichment. Sorted naive or memory CD4+ T cells (roughly 9.7 x 10^4) were grown at a 1:1 ratio with T cell-depleted PBMCs and CEF peptides for 10 days. Each peptide culture condition was generally run in triplicate replicate wells. PBMCs were isolated from leukapheresis product or whole blood by Ficoll-Paque PLUS gradient centrifugation. PBMCs were either cryopreserved at -140 degrees C or used fresh in the expansion assay. The QIAamp Micro DNA Kit was used to extract genomic DNA from the CD4+ T cells.

DNA from CEF-cultured naive and memory CD4+ T cells underwent immunoSEQ TCR-beta sequencing at survey level. As for the original processing: During preprocessing, nonproductive sequences were discarded, as were any CDR3s that did not begin with C, did not end with F or W, or were shorter than 7 amino acids. Antigen-specific clonotypes were called with the MANAFEST web app, based on expansion relative to reference and other culture wells. A clone was considered positive if the clone showed significant expansion compared with the reference culture in 2 of 3 replicate wells at an FDR below 0.05. To be called positive, a clone also had to show significant expansion compared with every other tandem well and an odds ratio greater than 5. Cultured and uncultured naive and memory CD4+ repertoires were searched for previously identified spike- and CEF-reactive CDR3s. Pairwise Levenshtein distance, computed with the stringdist R package after three terminal residues were trimmed from each end, was used as the measure of CDR3 homology. Imported from immuneACCESS, the table was reduced by TCRdb to in-frame sequences with V and J called. These copies leave out some clones; in studies compared against another copy, an unresolved V gene accounts for under half, and the cause of the remainder is not known. V and J calls and clone size are those listed in that table; D and trimming were worked out from the DNA. Within this sample are 40,000 or so clones, with around 82% of them counted one time only. The ten largest clones take up more than 3.5% of the sample.

As regards this clone: Its binding antigen is unknown. It has no much larger one-base neighbor in the sample; base qualities were not kept.

Study-wide findings and limitations: Roughly 60% of donors had memory CD4+ clonotypes that crossrecognized SARS-CoV-2 and at least one common cold coronavirus spike. Pre-pandemic and post-infection samples were not both contributed by any donor, so tracing of the source of pre-existing responses was limited. Small numbers of patients and of tested TCRs limited the study. Compared with monoreactive clones, crossreactive clones had significantly weaker SARS-CoV-2-driven expansion, a result consistent with antigenic imprinting. Sequencing naive versus memory cells indicated that the assay picks up memory recall responses, not primary responses primed during culture. Crossreactivity analysis was centred on spike protein, so crossreactivity against other viral proteins was not assessed.

The V and J genes are TRBV19 and TRBJ1-1; the D gene is perhaps TRBD1, from 6 matching bases. Sequencing was performed on naive CD4+ T cells from PBMCs, cultured in vitro. The label giving this sample's cell subset or site can be read as: naive CD4+ T cells isolated by negative enrichment. The receptor was derived from an adult with COVID-19. The nucleotides read TGTGCCAGTAGTCCCCAGGACCAGGGGTCAACTGAAGCTTTCTTT. Protein translation: CASSPQDQGSTEAFF. Supplemented by the reference TRBV19 and TRBJ1-1 proteins around the CDR3, the complete variable domain is DGGITQSPKYLFRKEGQNVTLSCEQNLNHDAMYWYRQDPGQGLRLIYYSQIVNDFQKGDIAEGYSVSREKKESFPLTVTSAQKNPTAFYLCASSPQDQGSTEAFFGQGTRLTVV.